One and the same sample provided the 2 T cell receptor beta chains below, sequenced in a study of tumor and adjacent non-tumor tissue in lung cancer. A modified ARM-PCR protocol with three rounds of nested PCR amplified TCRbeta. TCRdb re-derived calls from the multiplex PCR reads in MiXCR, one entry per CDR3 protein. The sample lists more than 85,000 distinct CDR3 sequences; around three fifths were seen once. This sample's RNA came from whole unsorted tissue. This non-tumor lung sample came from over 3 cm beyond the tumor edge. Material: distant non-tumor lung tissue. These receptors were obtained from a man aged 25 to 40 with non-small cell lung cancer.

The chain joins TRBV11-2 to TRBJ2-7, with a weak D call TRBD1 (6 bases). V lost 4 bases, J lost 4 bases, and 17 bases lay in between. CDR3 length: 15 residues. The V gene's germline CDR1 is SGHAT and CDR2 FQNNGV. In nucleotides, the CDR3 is TGTGCCAGCAGCTCCATACTAGACAGGCCTTACGAGCAGTACTTC. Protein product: CASSSILDRPYEQYF.

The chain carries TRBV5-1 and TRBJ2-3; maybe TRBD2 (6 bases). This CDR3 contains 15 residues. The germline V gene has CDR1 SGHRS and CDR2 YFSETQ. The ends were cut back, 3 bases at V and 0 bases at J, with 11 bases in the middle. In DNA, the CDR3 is TGCGCCAGCAGCTCCGACGGGACTAGCACAGATACGCAGTATTTT. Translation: CASSSDGTSTDTQYF.